Sequencing of this T cell receptor (beta chain) was carried out in a study of shared clonotypes between healthy human individuals (dated by TCRdb to the early 2020s). Concerning the study at large: The cohort comprised a couple of women and a few men aged 18 to 49 years. Per donor, three plates each were used for CD4 naive and CD4 memory, two for CD8 naive, and one for CD8 memory. The study deeply sequenced blood TCR repertoires of five healthy adults to estimate repertoire size and the extent of clonotype sharing between individuals. Libraries were prepared and TCR repertoires were sequenced by different laboratories using diverse techniques, in order to increase sequencing depth and limit assay-specific biases. Per donor, leukapheresis produced somewhere between about 0.9 and 9.5 billion PBMCs.

Healthy HIV-negative adults with no recently reported acute infections or vaccinations were included as donors. Every donor was a Caucasian adult living in Nashville, Tennessee, USA. Magnetic negative selection was used to enrich CD4+ T cells, after which naive cells were positively selected on CD45RA and the negative fraction became the memory subset. Blood was obtained by leukapheresis, after which PBMCs were separated by Ficoll-Histopaque density gradient centrifugation and cryopreserved in liquid nitrogen vapor phase. Purity and quantity of every magnetically sorted T cell population were checked by analytical flow cytometry. From each sorted fraction, genomic DNA was isolated and quantified by UV absorbance on a Nanodrop 2000c. Using the deep immunoSEQ assay, TCR CDR3 regions were amplified from genomic DNA by multiplex PCR. For each cell subset, the extracted genomic DNA was distributed evenly across all wells of several immunoSEQ 96-well plates, and each plate served as one replicate. For sorted subsets, about 210 ng of genomic DNA, equivalent to around 30,000 T cell genomes, went into each replicate PCR. The purified libraries were quantified using a Qubit 3.0 fluorometer, sized with a Bioanalyzer 2100, and then quantified again using the KAPA Library Quantification kit. Every immunoSEQ 96-well plate was sequenced on a separate single-read 150-cycle Illumina NextSeq 550 flow cell. The original pipeline was this. The immunoSEQ output contained only junctional sequences without quality scores, so filtering could not match that applied to full-length reads. To assign V/J genes and CDR3, sequences were annotated using PyIR, a Python wrapper for IgBLAST v1.9, with IMGT germline references. Reads with weak V/J assignments (E-value above 1e-6), missing CDR3, stop codons, out-of-frame junctions, or ambiguous translated residues were removed. V3J clonotypes were defined as sequences sharing the same inferred V gene, J gene, and CDR3 amino acid sequence. Percentage overlap between repertoires was calculated by dividing the number of shared unique clonotypes by the size of the smaller repertoire. RTK rarefaction, the Chao1 estimator, and Recon v2.1 estimates of unobserved clonotypes were used to assess repertoire richness. Generation probabilities were computed with OLGA for all TCRbeta clonotypes obtained by the gDNA method from several donors. This is the immuneACCESS table as TCRdb keeps it, with only in-frame sequences that have V and J called. A part of the clones is gone; compared with another copy, unresolved V genes explain less than half, and the rest is unexplained. The DNA was the basis for D and trimming; V, J and clone size are from that table. Across this sample there are approximately 2,000,000 clones, with under 95% seen only once. About 0.41% of the sample rests with the top ten.

Study-wide findings and limitations: When a few donors were compared, the shared fraction of clonotypes was 5% to 6.5% for naive CD4, roughly 3.4% for naive CD8, about 2.4% for memory CD4, and less than 0.45% for memory CD8. The small number of donors limited the genetic and exposure-history diversity represented. Estimated clonotype richness was generally larger for naive than for memory subsets. Incomplete sequencing was indicated by rarefaction of sorted-subset datasets, despite the large sequencing depth. Clonotypes shared by all four sorted-subset donors showed higher generation probabilities than non-shared clonotypes. Pairwise subsampling led to the expectation that sequencing depth would affect the degree of clonotype sharing among donors. Sampling was restricted to blood, and TCR repertoires in tissue are likely to differ from TCR repertoires in blood.

Relative to germline, V is 11 bases shorter and J is 5 bases shorter, with 15 bases between their ends. The germline V gene provides CDR1 MDHEN and CDR2 SYDVKM. The CDR3 runs 13 residues from the cysteine to the phenylalanine. Only CDR3 DNA remains: 39 bases, in frame from the first base. As for this clone: What antigen it recognizes has not been identified. No much larger clone exists at a distance of one base, and base qualities are not known.

Material for sequencing was naive CD4+ T cells from PBMCs. The cell subset or site tag for this specimen amounts to: CD45RA+ positively selected. The sequence joins TRBV28 to TRBJ1-4; matching of 5 bases hints at TRBD1 as the D gene. The receptor was derived from a man in his late teens or twenties in good health. Some clones in this sample may be carry-over from other donors' samples. For the CDR3, the sequence is CAARRGVNEKLFF. In nucleotide form, the sequence is TGTGCCGCACGTCGGGGGGTCAATGAAAAACTGTTTTTT.